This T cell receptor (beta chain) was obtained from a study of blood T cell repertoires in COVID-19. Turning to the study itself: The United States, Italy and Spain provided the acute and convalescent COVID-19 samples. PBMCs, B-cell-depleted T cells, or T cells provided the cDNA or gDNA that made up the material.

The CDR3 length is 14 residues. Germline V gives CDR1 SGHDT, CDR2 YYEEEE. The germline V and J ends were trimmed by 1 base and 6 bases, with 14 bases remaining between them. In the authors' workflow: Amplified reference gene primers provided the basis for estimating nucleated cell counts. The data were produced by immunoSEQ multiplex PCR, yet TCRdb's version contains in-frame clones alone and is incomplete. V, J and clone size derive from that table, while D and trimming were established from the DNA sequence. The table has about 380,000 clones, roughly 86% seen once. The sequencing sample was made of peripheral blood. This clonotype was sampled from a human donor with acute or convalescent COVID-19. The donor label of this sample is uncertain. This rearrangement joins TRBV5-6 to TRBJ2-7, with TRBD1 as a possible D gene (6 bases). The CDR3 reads CASSLTGWYGEQYF. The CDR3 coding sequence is TGTGCCAGCAGCTTGACAGGGTGGTATGGCGAGCAGTACTTC.